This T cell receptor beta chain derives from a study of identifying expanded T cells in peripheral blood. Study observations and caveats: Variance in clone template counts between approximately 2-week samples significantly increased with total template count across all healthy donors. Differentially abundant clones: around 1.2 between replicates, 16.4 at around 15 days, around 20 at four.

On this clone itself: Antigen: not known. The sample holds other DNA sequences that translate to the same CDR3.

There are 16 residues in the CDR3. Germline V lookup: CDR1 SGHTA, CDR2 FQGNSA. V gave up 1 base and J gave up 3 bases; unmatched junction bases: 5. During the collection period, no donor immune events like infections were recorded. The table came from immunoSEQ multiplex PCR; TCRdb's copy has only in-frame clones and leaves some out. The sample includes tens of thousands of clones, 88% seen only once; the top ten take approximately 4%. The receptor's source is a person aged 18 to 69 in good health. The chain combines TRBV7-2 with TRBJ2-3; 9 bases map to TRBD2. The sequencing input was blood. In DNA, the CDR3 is TGTGCCAGCAGCTTAGTAGCGGGAGAAAGGACAGATACGCAGTATTTT. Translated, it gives CASSLVAGERTDTQYF.